This T cell receptor (beta chain) was found in a study of beta chain features in type 1 diabetes. The study's findings and limits: A greater similarity of naive, central memory and Treg TCRB repertoires was seen among patients than among healthy donors.

Details on this clone: Its antigen is still unknown.

The sequenced template was cDNA made from the entire isolated RNA. Profiling relied on immunoSEQ multiplex PCR, and the TCRdb table lists in-frame clones only, not all of them. This sample has 810,000 or so clones, with roughly 17% found just once. From germline, CDR1 is LGHNA and CDR2 YSLEER. There are 16 residues in the CDR3. Trimming removed 1 base from V and 6 bases from J; junction bases left unmatched: 9. The specimen sequenced was naive CD4+ T cells from blood. The rearrangement joins TRBV4-3 to TRBJ2-4; the match to TRBD1 covers 7 bases. This TCR was sampled from a woman aged 18-29 years in good health. The CDR3 region is CASSQVARDRGNIQYF. DNA for the CDR3: TGCGCCAGCAGCCAAGTGGCCCGGGACAGAGGAAACATTCAGTACTTC.